These 26 T cell receptor beta chains were all obtained from the same sample, sequenced in a study of blood T cell repertoires in COVID-19. Measured with immunoSEQ multiplex PCR; TCRdb has only the in-frame clones, and not every one. This table holds more than 85,000 clones, around 74% found once. What was sequenced was peripheral blood. The receptors come from a woman aged 60-75 years with acute or convalescent COVID-19.

The chain links TRBV5-4 to TRBJ1-2; maybe TRBD1 (6 bases). Trimming took off 2 bases at V and 1 base at J, with 9 bases between the two ends. Germline V gives CDR1 SGHNT, CDR2 YYREEE (reference sequence). The CDR3 extends over 14 amino acids. The CDR3 here is CASSFEGVNYGYTF. CDR3 in DNA: TGTGCCAGCAGCTTTGAGGGGGTTAACTATGGCTACACCTTC.

This chain joins TRBV7-2 and TRBJ2-2, with D possibly being TRBD1 (6 bases). CDR1 and CDR2 (germline): SGHTA, FQGNSA. The CDR3 extends over 15 amino acids. V was clipped by 6 bases and J by 0 bases, with 11 bases between them. The CDR3 region has the DNA TGTGCCAGCAGTCTCGGGACAACGAACACCGGGGAGCTGTTTTTT. Encoded protein: CASSLGTTNTGELFF.

This rearrangement joins TRBV4-3 to TRBJ2-2; D might be TRBD1 (6 bases). Germline CDR1 and CDR2: LGHNA and YSLEER. CDR3 size: 16 residues. Trimming left V 0 bases short and J 1 base short, with 9 bases between. CDR3 coding DNA: TGCGCCAGCAGCCAAGATCCCAGGGGGAACACCGGGGAGCTGTTTTTT. Protein product: CASSQDPRGNTGELFF.

The CDR3 is CASSLAGGQGYGYTF. CDR3 nucleotide sequence: TGCGCCAGCAGCTTGGCCGGGGGACAGGGCTATGGCTACACCTTC. V and J are TRBV5-1 and TRBJ1-2; 9 bases line up with TRBD1. There are 15 residues in the CDR3. V shed 0 bases, J shed 4 bases, and the junction held 4 bases outside the gene matches. CDR1 and CDR2 (germline): SGHRS, YFSETQ. Drawing the rest from reference TRBV5-1 and TRBJ1-2, the complete variable domain is KAGVTQTPRYLIKTRGQQVTLSCSPISGHRSVSWYQQTPGQGLQFLFEYFSETQRNKGNFPGRFSGRQFSNSRSEMNVSTLELGDSALYLCASSLAGGQGYGYTFGSGTRLTVV.

The chain recombines TRBV6-5 with TRBJ2-6, with D perhaps matching TRBD1 (6 bases). Germline CDR1 reads MNHEY; CDR2 reads SVGAGI. This CDR3 has 14 amino acids. The V gene lost 7 bases and the J gene lost 2 bases, with 9 bases spanning the gap. The CDR3 coding sequence is TGTGCCAGCAACAGGGTGGCTGGGGCCAACGTCCTGACTTTC. Its translation: CASNRVAGANVLTF.

J is TRBJ2-1 and V is TRBV4-1; TRBD1 matches at 7 bases. Germline assignment: CDR1 MGHRA and CDR2 YSYEKL. The CDR3 sequence is 13 residues long. J lost 3 bases, V lost 8 bases, and 4 bases had no gene match. DNA for the CDR3: TGCGCCAGCGCCGGGACAGACTACAATGAGCAGTTCTTC. Its translation: CASAGTDYNEQFF.

The chain has TRBV3-1 (or the pseudogene TRBV3-2) and TRBJ1-3, with no clear D. Per germline, CDR1 LGHDT and CDR2 YNNKEL (reference sequence). There are 15 residues in the CDR3. V was pared by 2 bases and J by 0 bases, with 8 bases between. CDR3 region: CASSQKFGSGNTIYF. The CDR3 DNA reads as TGTGCCAGCAGCCAAAAGTTCGGCTCTGGAAACACCATATATTTT.

The chain recombines TRBV5-6 with TRBJ2-7; the D gene is possibly TRBD2 (6 bases). CDR1 and CDR2 (germline): SGHDT, YYEEEE. The V end lost 1 base, the J end lost 7 bases, and 12 bases lay between the germline ends. The CDR3 consists of 13 residues. CDR3 nucleotides: TGTGCCAGCAGCTTGTGGTATAGCGGAGAGCAGTACTTC. This sequence encodes CASSLWYSGEQYF.

This clone was counted a few times. The V gene is TRBV9, the J gene TRBJ2-6, with 7 nucleotides matching TRBD1. Germline trimming cut 0 bases from V and 8 bases from J; bases unmatched to any gene: 5. Per the germline V gene, CDR1 is SGDLS and CDR2 is YYNGEE. This CDR3 spans 15 amino acids. CDR3 in DNA: TGTGCCAGCAGCGTAGGGGCAGGGGGTACCAACGTCCTGACTTTC. Protein product: CASSVGAGGTNVLTF.

This chain connects TRBV5-4 to TRBJ1-1; D remains unclear. The CDR3 is 13 residues long. The V gene's germline CDR1 is SGHNT and CDR2 YYREEE (reference sequence). Trimming shortened V by 2 bases and J by 1 base, and 6 bases separated the two germline ends. The CDR3: CASSLQPNTEAFF. The CDR3 bases are TGTGCCAGCAGCTTACAACCGAACACTGAAGCTTTCTTT.

CDR3 sequence: CASSERTGAGYTF. CDR3 sequence (DNA): TGTGCCAGCAGCGAACGGACAGGGGCTGGCTACACCTTC. This chain uses TRBV5-6 with TRBJ1-2; 9 bases agree with TRBD1. The junction had 5 bases not matched to a gene; V was cut back by 4 bases and J by 7 bases. The CDR3 has 13 residues. CDR1 SGHDT and CDR2 YYEEEE come from the germline V gene.

This clone was counted a few times. The rearrangement uses TRBV6-2 or TRBV6-3 and TRBJ1-2, with 10 bases matching TRBD1. From germline, CDR1 is MNHEY and CDR2 SVGEGT. The CDR3 consists of 14 residues. Germline trimming cut 2 bases from V and 4 bases from J; bases unmatched to any gene: 1. CDR3 sequence reads: CASSYGTGAYGYTF. The CDR3 DNA follows: TGTGCCAGCAGTTACGGGACAGGGGCCTATGGCTACACCTTC.

The rearrangement links TRBV7-9 to TRBJ1-5, with 7 nucleotides matching TRBD1. V dropped 4 bases and J dropped 7; count of bases not matched to a gene: 10. CDR1 is SEHNR, CDR2 FQNEAQ, per germline (reference sequence). The CDR3 spans 15 residues. The CDR3 DNA is TGTGCCAGCAGCTCCGAAACAGGGGTCGTGCAGCCCCAGCATTTT. Translating it yields CASSSETGVVQPQHF.

This chain uses TRBV18 with TRBJ1-2; D possibly corresponds to TRBD1 (6 bases). Germline CDR1 KGHSH, CDR2 LQKENI. The CDR3 is 15 amino acids. V lost 2 bases and J lost 0, with 10 bases in between. Here the CDR3 reads CASSPTDRSNYGYTF. CDR3 coding DNA: TGTGCCAGCTCACCAACGGACAGATCTAACTATGGCTACACCTTC.

This clone was seen only a few times. The chain combines TRBV11-2 with TRBJ1-1, with a tentative D call TRBD1 (5 bases). This CDR3 comprises 14 residues. Germline values: CDR1 SGHAT, CDR2 FQNNGV. V was clipped by 0 bases and J by 5 bases, with 10 bases between them. CDR3: CASSLEWGVTEAFF. The CDR3 coding sequence is TGTGCCAGCAGCTTAGAGTGGGGGGTTACTGAAGCTTTCTTT.

V is TRBV5-1 and J is TRBJ1-6, with 7 nucleotides matching TRBD1. CDR1 is SGHRS, CDR2 YFSETQ, per germline. The CDR3 length is 18 residues. The trim removed 0 bases at V and 13 bases at J, leaving 19 bases unmatched. The CDR3: CASSLGGQSTMRVSPLHF. The CDR3 DNA follows: TGCGCCAGCAGCTTGGGGGGACAGAGTACGATGAGAGTATCTCCCCTCCACTTT.

This sequence joins TRBV19 and TRBJ1-1; unclear D gene. The CDR3 has 15 amino acids. Per the germline V gene, CDR1 is LNHDA and CDR2 is SQIVND (reference sequence). Trimming removed 8 bases from V and 6 bases from J, with 22 bases in between. CDR3 bases: TGTGCCAGTCGGATAGGCAGTGGTTTGAAATCTGAAGCTTTCTTT. Encoded protein: CASRIGSGLKSEAFF.

As regards this clone: The junction and the germline gene differ at one end; a read error may be behind it. The chain joins TRBV6-5 to TRBJ2-1, with TRBD1 identical over 9 bases. CDR3 size: 15 residues. CDR1 and CDR2 from the germline V gene are MNHEY and SVGAGI. The CDR3 DNA sequence: TGTGCCAGCAGTTCACCGACAGGGGGTACCAATGAGCCGTTCTTC. Its translation is CASSSPTGGTNEPFF.

The chain uses TRBV3-1 (or the pseudogene TRBV3-2) and TRBJ1-1; D not certain. Germline V gene sequence: CDR1 LGHDT, CDR2 YNNKEL (reference sequence). The CDR3 has 14 amino acids. V dropped 1 base and J dropped 1 base, with 7 bases sitting between them. The CDR3 protein is CASSQGSGNTEAFF. For the CDR3, the DNA is TGTGCCAGCAGCCAAGGGTCAGGGAACACTGAAGCTTTCTTT.

The chain recombines TRBV30 with TRBJ1-5, with D perhaps matching TRBD1 (6 bases). Looked up from germline, CDR1 is GTSNPN and CDR2 is SVGIG (reference sequence). This CDR3 spans 16 amino acids. Trimming took 3 bases from V and 2 from J, leaving 17 bases between them. CDR3 in amino acids: CAWSQTGGGRNQPQHF. DNA for the CDR3: TGTGCCTGGAGCCAGACGGGGGGCGGACGCAATCAGCCCCAGCATTTT.

The chain is built from TRBV29-1 and TRBJ1-1; no clear D. CDR1 and CDR2 from the germline V gene are SQVTM and ANQGSEA. Deletions cut 1 base from V and 0 bases from J, with 6 bases between. The CDR3 totals 13 residues. The CDR3 DNA follows: TGCAGCGTTGAAGGTAGAATGAACACTGAAGCTTTCTTT. This codes for CSVEGRMNTEAFF. Combining the CDR3 with reference TRBV29-1 and TRBJ1-1 gives the whole variable domain SAVISQKPSRDICQRGTSLTIQCQVDSQVTMMFWYRQQPGQSLTLIATANQGSEATYESGFVIDKFPISRPNLTFSTLTVSNMSPEDSSIYLCSVEGRMNTEAFFGQGTRLTVV.

As to this clone: This CDR3 is also generated by other DNA sequences in the sample. CDR3 residues: CASSLAGYGYTF. Here the CDR3 DNA reads TGCGCCAGCAGCTTGGCGGGGTATGGCTACACCTTC. The rearrangement uses TRBV5-1 and TRBJ1-2; D uncertain. CDR1 and CDR2 from the germline V gene are SGHRS and YFSETQ. The CDR3 is made up of 12 amino acids. Trimming stripped 0 bases from V and 5 bases from J, with 5 bases between.

The sample holds one count of this clone. The chain links TRBV3-1 (or the pseudogene TRBV3-2) to TRBJ1-2; no definite D call. CDR1 and CDR2 from the germline V gene are LGHDT and YNNKEL (reference sequence). Between the trimmed V and J ends, which lost 4 bases and 0 bases, there was a span of 24 bases. The CDR3 has 19 residues. The CDR3 DNA reads TGTGCCAGCAGCCCCCTATCTCAAGGTTCCCGGACTGCTAACTATGGCTACACCTTC. Protein product: CASSPLSQGSRTANYGYTF.

The chain carries TRBV2 and TRBJ1-5; 7 bases fit TRBD1. The junction had 7 bases not matched to a gene; V was cut back by 6 bases and J by 5 bases. Germline loops: CDR1 SNHLY, CDR2 FYNNEI. CDR3 size: 14 residues. The CDR3 nucleotides read TGTGCCAGCAGAGTGACAGGGATTGATCAGCCCCAGCATTTT. It codes for CASRVTGIDQPQHF.

The chain links TRBV28 to TRBJ2-3; no reliable D call. Trimming stripped 4 bases from V and 2 bases from J, with 4 bases between. CDR1 and CDR2 (germline): MDHEN, SYDVKM. The CDR3 has 12 residues. The CDR3 region has the DNA TGTGCCAGCAGTTATAACACAGATACGCAGTATTTT. Translating it yields CASSYNTDTQYF.

A few counts support this clone. The CDR3 region has the DNA TGTGCCAGCAGCCTACGTAAAGGGGCGCCAATCCAGTTCTTC. Translation: CASSLRKGAPIQFF. The V call is TRBV11-2, the J call TRBJ2-1, with D possibly being TRBD1 (5 bases). This CDR3 is 14 amino acids long. Germline V gives CDR1 SGHAT, CDR2 FQNNGV. Trimming took off 5 bases at V and 13 bases at J, with 21 bases between the two ends.